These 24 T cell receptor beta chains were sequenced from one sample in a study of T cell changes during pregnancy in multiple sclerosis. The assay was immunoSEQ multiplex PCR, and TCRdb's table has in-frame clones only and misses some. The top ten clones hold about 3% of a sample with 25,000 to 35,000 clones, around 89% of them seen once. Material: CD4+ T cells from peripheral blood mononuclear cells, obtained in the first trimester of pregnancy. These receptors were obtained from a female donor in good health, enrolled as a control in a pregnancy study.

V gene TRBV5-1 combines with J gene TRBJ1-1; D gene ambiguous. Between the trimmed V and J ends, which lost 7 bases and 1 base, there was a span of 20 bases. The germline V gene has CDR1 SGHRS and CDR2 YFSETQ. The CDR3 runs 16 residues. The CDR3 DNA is TGCGCCAGCGGGATGACTAGGGCTTTTGAGAACACTGAAGCTTTCTTT. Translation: CASGMTRAFENTEAFF.

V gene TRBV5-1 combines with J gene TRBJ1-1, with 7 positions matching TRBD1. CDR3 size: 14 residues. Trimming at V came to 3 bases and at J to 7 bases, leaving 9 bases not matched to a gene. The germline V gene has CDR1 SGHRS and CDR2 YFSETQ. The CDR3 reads CASSYADRELEAFF. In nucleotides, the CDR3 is TGCGCCAGCAGCTATGCTGACAGGGAACTTGAAGCTTTCTTT.

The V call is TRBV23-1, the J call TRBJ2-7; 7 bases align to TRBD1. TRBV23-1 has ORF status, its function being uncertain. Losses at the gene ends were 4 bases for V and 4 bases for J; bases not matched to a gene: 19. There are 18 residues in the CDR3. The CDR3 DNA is TGCGCCAGCAGTCTGGTAGGTAATGACAGGGCGAGATTTTACGAGCAGTACTTC. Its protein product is CASSLVGNDRARFYEQYF.

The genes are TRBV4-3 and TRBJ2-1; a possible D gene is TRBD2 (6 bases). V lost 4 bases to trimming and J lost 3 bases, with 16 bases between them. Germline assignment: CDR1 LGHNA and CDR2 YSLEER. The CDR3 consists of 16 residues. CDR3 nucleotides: TGCGCCAGCAGCCCATCCCGGGAGTTCGACTACAATGAGCAGTTCTTC. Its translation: CASSPSREFDYNEQFF.

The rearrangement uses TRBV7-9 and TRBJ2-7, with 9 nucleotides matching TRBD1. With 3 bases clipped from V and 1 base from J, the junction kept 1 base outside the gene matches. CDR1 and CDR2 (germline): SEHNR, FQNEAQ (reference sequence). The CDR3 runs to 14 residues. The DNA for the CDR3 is TGTGCCAGCAGCTTCGACAGGGGGTCCTACGAGCAGTACTTC. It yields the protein CASSFDRGSYEQYF.

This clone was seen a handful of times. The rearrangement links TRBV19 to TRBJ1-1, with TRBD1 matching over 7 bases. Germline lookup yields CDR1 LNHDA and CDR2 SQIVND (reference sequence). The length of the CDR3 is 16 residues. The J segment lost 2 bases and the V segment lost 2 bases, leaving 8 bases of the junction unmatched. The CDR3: CASSIQGVLSNTEAFF. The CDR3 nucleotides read TGTGCCAGTAGTATACAGGGGGTTTTATCTAACACTGAAGCTTTCTTT.

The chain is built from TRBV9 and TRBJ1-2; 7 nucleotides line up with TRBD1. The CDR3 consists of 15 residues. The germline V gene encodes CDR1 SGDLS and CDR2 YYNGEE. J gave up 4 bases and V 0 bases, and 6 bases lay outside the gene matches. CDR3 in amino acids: CASSVEGAALYGYTF. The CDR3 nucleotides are TGTGCCAGCAGCGTAGAGGGGGCAGCCCTCTATGGCTACACCTTC. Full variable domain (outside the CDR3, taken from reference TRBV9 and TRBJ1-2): DSGVTQTPKHLITATGQRVTLRCSPRSGDLSVYWYQQSLDQGLQFLIQYYNGEERAKGNILERFSAQQFPDLHSELNLSSLELGDSALYFCASSVEGAALYGYTFGSGTRLTVV.

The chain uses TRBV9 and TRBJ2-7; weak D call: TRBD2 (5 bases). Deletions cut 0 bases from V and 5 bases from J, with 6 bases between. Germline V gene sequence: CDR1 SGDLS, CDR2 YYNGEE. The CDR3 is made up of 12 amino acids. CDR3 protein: CASSVGEHEQYF. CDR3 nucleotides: TGTGCCAGCAGCGTAGGGGAGCACGAGCAGTACTTC.

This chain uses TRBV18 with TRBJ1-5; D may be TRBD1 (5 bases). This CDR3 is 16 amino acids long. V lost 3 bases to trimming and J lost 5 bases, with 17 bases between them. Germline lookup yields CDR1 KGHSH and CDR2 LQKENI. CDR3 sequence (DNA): TGTGCCAGCTCACCGACCCCCAGGACACAACATCAGCCCCAGCATTTT. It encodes CASSPTPRTQHQPQHF.

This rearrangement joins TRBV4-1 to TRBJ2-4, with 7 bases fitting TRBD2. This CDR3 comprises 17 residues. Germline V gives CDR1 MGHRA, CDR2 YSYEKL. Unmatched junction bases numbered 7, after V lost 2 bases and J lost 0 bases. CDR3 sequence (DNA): TGCGCCAGCAGCCAAAGGGCGGGAGATATAGCCAAAAACATTCAGTACTTC. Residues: CASSQRAGDIAKNIQYF.

The CDR3 nucleotides are TGCAGCGTTCGAGACACCGGGGAGCTGTTTTTT. Its translation: CSVRDTGELFF. The chain carries TRBV29-1 and TRBJ2-2; D gene uncertain. The V gene lost 5 bases and the J gene lost 3 bases, with 4 bases spanning the gap. The CDR3 totals 11 residues. Germline V gene sequence: CDR1 SQVTM, CDR2 ANQGSEA.

Written as DNA, the CDR3 is TGTGCCAGCAGTCCTCGGACAGGATATGGCTACACCTTC. Translating gives CASSPRTGYGYTF. This sequence joins TRBV27 and TRBJ1-2, with 7 bases aligning to TRBD1. This CDR3 comprises 13 residues. Germline CDR1 reads MNHEY; CDR2 reads SMNVEV (reference sequence). The V gene end was trimmed by 5 bases and the J gene end by 5 bases; junction bases not matched to a gene: 5.

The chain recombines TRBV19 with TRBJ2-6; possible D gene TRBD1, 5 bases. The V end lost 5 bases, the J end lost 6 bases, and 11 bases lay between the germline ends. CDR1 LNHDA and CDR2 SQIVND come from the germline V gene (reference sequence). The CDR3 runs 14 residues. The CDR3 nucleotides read TGTGCCAGTAGTGTCCAGGGATCGGCCAACGTCCTGACTTTC. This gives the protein CASSVQGSANVLTF.

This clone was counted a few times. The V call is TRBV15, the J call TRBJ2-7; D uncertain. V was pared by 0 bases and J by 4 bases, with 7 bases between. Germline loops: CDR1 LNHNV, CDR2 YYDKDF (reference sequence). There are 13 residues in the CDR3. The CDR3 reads CATSRDLYYEQYF. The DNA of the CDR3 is TGTGCCACCAGCAGAGATCTCTATTACGAGCAGTACTTC.

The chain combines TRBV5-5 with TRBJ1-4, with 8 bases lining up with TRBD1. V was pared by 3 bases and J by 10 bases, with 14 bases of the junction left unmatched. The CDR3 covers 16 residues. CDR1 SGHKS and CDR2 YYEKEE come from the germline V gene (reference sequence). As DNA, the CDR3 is TGTGCCAGCAGCTCTGCGGAGGCAGGGGGCACGGGAAAACTGTTTTTT. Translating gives CASSSAEAGGTGKLFF.

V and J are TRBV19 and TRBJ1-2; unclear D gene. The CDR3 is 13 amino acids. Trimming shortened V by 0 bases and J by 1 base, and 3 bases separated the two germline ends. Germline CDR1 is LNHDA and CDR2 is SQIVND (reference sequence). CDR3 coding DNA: TGTGCCAGTAGTATAGACCTTAACTATGGCTACACCTTC. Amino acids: CASSIDLNYGYTF.

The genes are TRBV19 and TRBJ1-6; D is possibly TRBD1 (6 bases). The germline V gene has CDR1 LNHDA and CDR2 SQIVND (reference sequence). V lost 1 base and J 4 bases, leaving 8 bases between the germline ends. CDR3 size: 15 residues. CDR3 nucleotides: TGTGCCAGTAGTATAGGGGGGCCTTATAATTCACCCCTCCACTTT. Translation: CASSIGGPYNSPLHF.

CDR3 sequence reads: CASSQAVRAAQYF. The CDR3 DNA reads as TGCGCCAGCAGCCAAGCGGTGCGGGCTGCTCAGTACTTC. The chain is built from TRBV4-1 and TRBJ2-7, with a weak D call TRBD2 (5 bases). Germline V gene sequence: CDR1 MGHRA, CDR2 YSYEKL. Trimming took off 1 base at V and 10 bases at J, with 14 bases between the two ends. The CDR3 is 13 amino acids.

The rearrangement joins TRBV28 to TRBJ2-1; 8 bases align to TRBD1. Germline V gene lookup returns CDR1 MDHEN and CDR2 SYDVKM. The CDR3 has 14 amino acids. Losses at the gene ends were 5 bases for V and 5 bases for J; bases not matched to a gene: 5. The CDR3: CASSRTGLNNEQFF. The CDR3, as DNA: TGTGCCAGCAGTCGGACAGGGCTAAACAATGAGCAGTTCTTC.

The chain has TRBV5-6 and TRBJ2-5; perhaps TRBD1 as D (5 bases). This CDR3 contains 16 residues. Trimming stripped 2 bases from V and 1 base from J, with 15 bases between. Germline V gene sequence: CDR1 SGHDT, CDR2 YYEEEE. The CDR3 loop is CASSFFRVGAQETQYF. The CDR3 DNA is TGTGCCAGCAGCTTTTTCAGGGTAGGCGCCCAAGAGACCCAGTACTTC.

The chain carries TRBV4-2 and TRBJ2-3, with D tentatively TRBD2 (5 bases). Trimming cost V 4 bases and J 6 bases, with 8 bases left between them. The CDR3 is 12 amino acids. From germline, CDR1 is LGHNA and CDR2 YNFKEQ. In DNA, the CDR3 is TGTGCCAGCAGCCTCTCGGGGGATACGCAGTATTTT. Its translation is CASSLSGDTQYF.

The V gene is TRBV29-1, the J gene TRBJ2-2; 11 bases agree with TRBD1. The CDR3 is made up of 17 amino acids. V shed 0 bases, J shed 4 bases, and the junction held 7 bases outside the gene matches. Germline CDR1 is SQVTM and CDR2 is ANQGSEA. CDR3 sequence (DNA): TGCAGCGTTGAAGATCAACTAGGGACAGGGGGCACCGGGGAGCTGTTTTTT. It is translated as CSVEDQLGTGGTGELFF.

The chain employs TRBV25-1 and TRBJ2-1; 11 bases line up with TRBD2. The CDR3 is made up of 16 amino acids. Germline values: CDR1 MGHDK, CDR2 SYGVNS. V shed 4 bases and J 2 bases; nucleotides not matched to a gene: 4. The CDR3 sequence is CASSARTSGPYNEQFF. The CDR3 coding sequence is TGTGCCAGCAGTGCCCGGACTAGCGGGCCCTACAATGAGCAGTTCTTC.

CDR3 sequence (DNA): TGTGCCAGCAGTTTATCGACATTCCAAGAGACCCAGTACTTC. Translation gives CASSLSTFQETQYF. The chain links TRBV28 to TRBJ2-5; D remains unclear. V lost 1 base to trimming and J lost 1 base, with 7 bases between them. The V gene's germline CDR1 is MDHEN and CDR2 SYDVKM. This CDR3 has 14 amino acids. Based on the CDR3 plus reference TRBV28 and TRBJ2-5, the full variable domain is DVKVTQSSRYLVKRTGEKVFLECVQDMDHENMFWYRQDPGLGLRLIYFSYDVKMKEKGDIPEGYSVSREKKERFSLILESASTNQTSMYLCASSLSTFQETQYFGPGTRLLVL.